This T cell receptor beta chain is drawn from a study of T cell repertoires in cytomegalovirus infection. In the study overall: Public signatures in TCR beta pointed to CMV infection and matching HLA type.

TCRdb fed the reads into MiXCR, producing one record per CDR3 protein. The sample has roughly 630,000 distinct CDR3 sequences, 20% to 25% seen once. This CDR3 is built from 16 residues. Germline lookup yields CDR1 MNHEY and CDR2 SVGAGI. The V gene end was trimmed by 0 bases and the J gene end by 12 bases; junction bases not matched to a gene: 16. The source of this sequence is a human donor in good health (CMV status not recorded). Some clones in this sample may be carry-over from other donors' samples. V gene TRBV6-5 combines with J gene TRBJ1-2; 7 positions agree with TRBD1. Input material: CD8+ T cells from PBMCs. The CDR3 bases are TGTGCCAGCAGTTACTCGAGGGGGACAGACCCCTGGGGCAACACCTTC. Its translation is CASSYSRGTDPWGNTF.